The 30 T cell receptor beta chains given below trace back to one sample, sequenced in a study of T cells in Graves' hyperthyroidism and ophthalmopathy. Amplification of TCR beta CDR3 regions used RNA as the template. The HTBI primer set was used in a first-round RT-PCR of the TCR CDR3. TCRdb reprocessed the multiplex PCR reads via MiXCR and lists one record per CDR3 protein. The data show about 400,000 distinct CDR3 sequences, around 16% seen once. The source material was blood. These receptors were obtained from a woman between 18 and 30 years old with Graves' hyperthyroidism.

The V gene is TRBV7-2, the J gene TRBJ2-3, with D maybe TRBD2 (7 bases). The CDR3 spans 18 residues. CDR1 and CDR2 (germline): SGHTA, FQGNSA. Trimming left V 1 base short and J 5 bases short, with 22 bases between. The CDR3: CASSLGGGGGLVGDTQYF. CDR3 nucleotide sequence: TGTGCCAGCAGCTTAGGGGGGGGGGGGGGCTTAGTTGGAGATACGCAGTATTTT.

To note about this clonotype: This likely comes from a read error, as the CDR3 has no conserved phenylalanine or tryptophan at its end. This rearrangement joins TRBV7-2 to TRBJ2-3, with TRBD2 matching 7 bases. Trimming removed 3 bases from V and 1 base from J; junction bases left unmatched: 4. This CDR3 has 15 residues. Germline V gene lookup returns CDR1 SGHTA and CDR2 FQGNSA. The CDR3 protein is CASSFSGWGTDTQYC. CDR3 coding DNA: TGTGCCAGCAGCTTTAGCGGGTGGGGCACAGATACGCAGTATTGT.

The sample holds many counts of this clonotype. The CDR3 DNA sequence: TGTGCCAGCAGCTTAGTTGCTGTCAGGGGGAAAAATGAGCAGTTCTTC. Its translation: CASSLVAVRGKNEQFF. The chain uses TRBV11-2 and TRBJ2-1; 7 nucleotides align to TRBD1. V lost 1 base, J lost 7 bases, and 10 bases stayed unmatched. CDR3 length: 16 amino acids. Germline V lookup: CDR1 SGHAT, CDR2 FQNNGV.

This clonotype came up many times. CDR3 nucleotides: TGTGCCAGCAGCTTAGTCTTTTGGGCGGGCGAGCAGTACTTC. It specifies CASSLVFWAGEQYF. The rearrangement uses TRBV11-2 and TRBJ2-7; maybe TRBD2 (5 bases). Per germline, CDR1 SGHAT and CDR2 FQNNGV. V was shortened by 1 base and J by 6 bases, with 13 bases between the two germline ends. This CDR3 is built from 14 residues.

This chain links TRBV9 with TRBJ1-4, with D uncertain. CDR3 size: 15 residues. V was pared by 0 bases and J by 0 bases, with 6 bases between. Germline V lookup: CDR1 SGDLS, CDR2 YYNGEE. CDR3 nucleotides: TGTGCCAGCAGCGTAGGGGATGCAACTAATGAAAAACTGTTTTTT. This gives the protein CASSVGDATNEKLFF.

The chain employs TRBV20-1 and TRBJ1-5; the D gene is possibly TRBD1 (6 bases). Germline loops: CDR1 DFQATT, CDR2 SNEGSKA (reference sequence). Trimming shortened V by 3 bases and J by 3 bases, and 30 bases separated the two germline ends. CDR3 size: 20 residues. Written as DNA, the CDR3 is TGCAGTGCTAGGGGGGACAATACAAGAGCGGCGGTTGGCCCCAATCAGCCCCAGCATTTT. Its translation is CSARGDNTRAAVGPNQPQHF.

This clonotype has only a few counts. The chain links TRBV19 to TRBJ1-2, with D unresolved. V lost 6 bases and J lost 3, with 20 bases in between. This CDR3 is built from 16 residues. The germline gives CDR1 LNHDA, CDR2 SQIVND (reference sequence). Here the CDR3 reads CASSPPAPEAYYGYTF. The CDR3 DNA follows: TGTGCCAGTAGCCCCCCGGCGCCGGAGGCCTACTATGGCTACACCTTC.

This clonotype was observed a handful of times. The chain recombines TRBV20-1 with TRBJ2-5, with TRBD1 as a possible D gene (6 bases). Germline V gene data show CDR1 as DFQATT and CDR2 as SNEGSKA (reference sequence). V lost 2 bases and J 5 bases, leaving 15 bases between the germline ends. The CDR3 contains 14 residues. The CDR3 reads CSARTGRSGETQYF. Here the CDR3 DNA reads TGCAGTGCTAGAACAGGGCGTAGTGGGGAGACCCAGTACTTC.

This clonotype came up many times. The chain carries TRBV28 and TRBJ2-7, with D possibly TRBD2 on 6 matching bases. The CDR3 has 12 amino acids. V was pared by 7 bases and J by 7 bases, with 14 bases between. The germline gives CDR1 MDHEN, CDR2 SYDVKM. The CDR3 DNA reads as TGTGCCAGCACTCAAAGGGCGGGAGAGCAGTACTTC. The encoded protein is CASTQRAGEQYF. The full variable domain, its missing parts supplied by reference TRBV28 and TRBJ2-7, is DVKVTQSSRYLVKRTGEKVFLECVQDMDHENMFWYRQDPGLGLRLIYFSYDVKMKEKGDIPEGYSVSREKKERFSLILESASTNQTSMYLCASTQRAGEQYFGPGTRLTVT.

The rearrangement links TRBV19 to TRBJ2-7; maybe TRBD1 (6 bases). The CDR3 runs 17 residues. CDR1 is LNHDA, CDR2 SQIVND, per germline (reference sequence). Deletions cut 10 bases from V and 2 bases from J, with 27 bases between. CDR3 in DNA: TGTGCCACTAGCCCCGCGGGCCAGGGGACGTATCCCTACGAGCAGTACTTC. This codes for CATSPAGQGTYPYEQYF.

This clonotype was counted only a few times. The chain uses TRBV20-1 and TRBJ1-1; D might be TRBD1 (5 bases). Between the trimmed V and J ends, which lost 0 bases and 10 bases, there was a span of 15 bases. The CDR3 consists of 13 residues. Germline V CDR1 and CDR2: DFQATT, SNEGSKA (reference sequence). The CDR3 reads CSARDGRGEGAFF. The CDR3, as DNA: TGCAGTGCTAGAGATGGGAGGGGCGAAGGAGCTTTCTTT.

For this clonotype: The conserved final phenylalanine or tryptophan is absent from the CDR3, which likely points to a read error. The J gene is TRBJ2-2, the V gene TRBV27; D is unresolved. The V end lost 5 bases, the J end lost 6 bases, and 10 bases lay between the germline ends. This CDR3 comprises 13 residues. Germline assignment: CDR1 MNHEY and CDR2 SMNVEV (reference sequence). CDR3 sequence (DNA): TGTGCCAGCAGTCTGGGCGGAGCCGGGGAGCTGTTTTCT. Translated: CASSLGGAGELFS.

The rearrangement links TRBV6-6 to TRBJ1-1; TRBD1 is a possible D gene (5 bases). CDR3 length: 16 amino acids. The V gene's germline CDR1 is MNHNY and CDR2 SVGAGI (reference sequence). V was clipped by 1 base and J by 2 bases, with 14 bases between them. CDR3 DNA: TGTGCCAGCAGTTACTGGGAGGGGACGGGAAACACTGAAGCTTTCTTT. Translated: CASSYWEGTGNTEAFF.

For this clonotype: A much larger clone sits a single nucleotide away, making a read error possible. The V and J genes are TRBV6-1 and TRBJ2-5, with 9 nucleotides matching TRBD1. Germline values: CDR1 MNHNS, CDR2 SASEGT. The CDR3 covers 15 residues. The CDR3 DNA sequence: TGTACCAGCAGTGCGACCCGGGACAGGGTTTCCGTGTGGTACTTC. Protein product: CTSSATRDRVSVWYF.

This clonotype was picked up many times. The chain joins TRBV5-1 to TRBJ2-3; no clear D. Germline V gene data show CDR1 as SGHRS and CDR2 as YFSETQ. The CDR3 spans 16 residues. The germline V and J ends were trimmed by 0 bases and 1 base, with 12 bases remaining between them. The CDR3 nucleotides read TGCGCCAGCAGCTTGGGCCTGGCCCAGGGCACAGATACGCAGTATTTT. Its translation: CASSLGLAQGTDTQYF.

This clonotype came up many times. The rearrangement joins TRBV6-2 or TRBV6-3 to TRBJ1-4; 8 positions agree with TRBD1. The trim removed 0 bases at V and 4 bases at J, leaving 10 bases unmatched. The CDR3 has 18 residues. The germline CDR1 and CDR2 sequences are MNHEY and SVGEGT. CDR3 sequence: CASSYSTDRTGNNEKLFF. CDR3 sequence (DNA): TGTGCCAGCAGTTACTCGACGGACCGGACAGGGAATAATGAAAAACTGTTTTTT.

This clonotype has just a few counts. The V gene is TRBV5-1, the J gene TRBJ1-5; TRBD1 matches 7 bases. The CDR3 is 15 amino acids. CDR1 SGHRS and CDR2 YFSETQ come from the germline V gene. V shed 0 bases and J 5 bases; nucleotides not matched to a gene: 5. CDR3: CASSLGPTGYQPQHF. The CDR3 DNA reads TGCGCCAGCAGCTTGGGACCGACAGGGTATCAGCCCCAGCATTTT. Based on the CDR3 plus reference TRBV5-1 and TRBJ1-5, the full variable domain is KAGVTQTPRYLIKTRGQQVTLSCSPISGHRSVSWYQQTPGQGLQFLFEYFSETQRNKGNFPGRFSGRQFSNSRSEMNVSTLELGDSALYLCASSLGPTGYQPQHFGDGTRLSIL.

The sample holds a few counts of this clonotype. The chain combines TRBV4-1 with TRBJ2-3; a possible D gene is TRBD2 (5 bases). The V end lost 0 bases, the J end lost 0 bases, and 13 bases lay between the germline ends. CDR1 MGHRA and CDR2 YSYEKL come from the germline V gene. This CDR3 has 17 amino acids. Written as DNA, the CDR3 is TGCGCCAGCAGCCAAGAACATGCGGACTCTAGCACAGATACGCAGTATTTT. Residues: CASSQEHADSSTDTQYF.

This clonotype was seen a few times. The CDR3 bases are TGCAGTGCCATCCGACTAGCGGAGTACTACAATGAGCAGTTCTTC. It codes for CSAIRLAEYYNEQFF. V is TRBV20-1 and J is TRBJ2-1; 9 bases map to TRBD2. This CDR3 is 15 amino acids long. CDR1 is DFQATT, CDR2 SNEGSKA, per germline (reference sequence). Unmatched junction bases numbered 9, after V lost 6 bases and J lost 3 bases.

This chain uses TRBV5-4 with TRBJ2-7; D assignment may be TRBD1 or TRBD2 (5 bases each). Trimming took off 3 bases at V and 4 bases at J, with 11 bases between the two ends. This CDR3 comprises 13 residues. CDR1 and CDR2 from the germline V gene are SGHNT and YYREEE (reference sequence). The CDR3 nucleotides read TGTGCCAGCAGCTCGGAGTGGGGGTACGAGCAGTACTTC. The encoded protein is CASSSEWGYEQYF.

The CDR3 is CASSRDLTGNEQFF. CDR3 nucleotides: TGTGCCAGTAGCCGCGACTTAACGGGGAATGAGCAGTTCTTC. The J gene is TRBJ2-1, the V gene TRBV19; maybe TRBD2 (5 bases). The germline V gene has CDR1 LNHDA and CDR2 SQIVND (reference sequence). The CDR3 runs 14 residues. Trimming removed 6 bases from V and 7 bases from J, with 16 bases in between.

This clonotype was observed many times. This rearrangement joins TRBV28 to TRBJ2-7, with 7 bases fitting TRBD2. In germline, CDR1 is MDHEN, CDR2 SYDVKM. The CDR3 is made up of 14 amino acids. V dropped 8 bases and J dropped 5; count of bases not matched to a gene: 12. In DNA, the CDR3 is TGTGCCAGCCTGGGGGGGGGAGAGGTAGACGAGCAGTACTTC. This gives the protein CASLGGGEVDEQYF.

This chain joins TRBV7-2 and TRBJ2-5, with 7 bases fitting TRBD2. This CDR3 is 15 amino acids long. Trimming took 1 base from V and 2 from J; bases not matched to a gene: 4. The germline V gene has CDR1 SGHTA and CDR2 FQGNSA. The CDR3 region is CASSLVGLPQETQYF. In nucleotides, the CDR3 is TGTGCCAGCAGCTTAGTGGGACTACCACAAGAGACCCAGTACTTC.

This clonotype was counted ten times or more. V and J are TRBV4-1 and TRBJ2-3; D is tentatively TRBD1 or TRBD2 (7 bases each). In germline, CDR1 is MGHRA, CDR2 YSYEKL. The V end lost 3 bases, the J end lost 1 base, and 11 bases lay between the germline ends. This CDR3 contains 15 residues. CDR3 nucleotide sequence: TGCGCCAGCAGCCATCCAGGGGGGGGCACAGATACGCAGTATTTT. Translation: CASSHPGGGTDTQYF.

This clonotype has a handful of counts. The junction departs from the called germline gene at one end, perhaps through a read error. This chain uses TRBV27 with TRBJ1-3, with a possible D match to TRBD1 (5 bases). The CDR3 spans 15 residues. Germline V gene data show CDR1 as MNHEY and CDR2 as SMNVEV (reference sequence). DNA for the CDR3: TGTGCCAGCAGTTCCTTGGGGGGTGATGGAAGCACCATATATTTT. Protein product: CASSSLGGDGSTIYF.

Ten or more counts support this clonotype. The rearrangement joins TRBV7-3 to TRBJ2-3; D is unresolved. The CDR3 extends over 14 amino acids. V lost 2 bases and J lost 6, with 12 bases in between. CDR1 is SGHTA and CDR2 is FQGTGA in the germline V gene. CDR3 amino acids: CASSLGRGRDTQYF. CDR3 nucleotide sequence: TGTGCCAGCAGCTTAGGTCGAGGTCGGGATACGCAGTATTTT.

In regard to this clonotype: Given a much more abundant clone one base away, this may be a read error. CDR3 sequence reads: CGASRVKWNEQFF. The CDR3 DNA reads as TGCGGTGCTAGCAGGGTAAAGTGGAATGAGCAGTTCTTC. The chain carries TRBV20-1 and TRBJ2-1; the D call may be TRBD1 or TRBD2 (5 bases each). CDR1 and CDR2 (germline): DFQATT, SNEGSKA (reference sequence). This CDR3 comprises 13 residues.

This clonotype turned up a few times. This chain connects TRBV19 to TRBJ1-2; unclear D gene. The CDR3 consists of 13 residues. V was pared by 9 bases and J by 4 bases, with 15 bases between. Germline V gene sequence: CDR1 LNHDA, CDR2 SQIVND (reference sequence). The CDR3 bases are TGTGCCAGCGCAGAGGACGGACTCTATGGCTACACCTTC. Amino acid sequence: CASAEDGLYGYTF.

This clonotype was seen only a few times. A much larger clone differs from this one at a single base, so this may be a read error. The chain combines TRBV28 with TRBJ1-5; no definite D call. Germline-derived CDR1 and CDR2 are MDHEN and SYDVKM. The CDR3 contains 12 residues. CDR3: CASSRINQSQHF. CDR3 in DNA: TGTGCCAGCAGTCGGATCAATCAGTCCCAGCATTTT.

This clonotype was picked up many times. This rearrangement joins TRBV6-1 to TRBJ2-3; D is possibly TRBD1 (5 bases). This CDR3 is 16 amino acids long. The germline CDR1 and CDR2 sequences are MNHNS and SASEGT. V lost 6 bases to trimming and J lost 1 base, with 17 bases between them. In nucleotides, the CDR3 is TGTGCCAGCAGCCCCGTTGGGGCGGCGGGCACAGATACGCAGTATTTT. Translation: CASSPVGAAGTDTQYF.